This passage covers 32 T cell receptor beta chains from one sample sequenced in a study of cytomegalovirus exposure and HLA in healthy donors. The PCR employed 60 Vbeta primers together with 13 Jbeta primers. Using immunoSEQ multiplex PCR, the repertoire was profiled, and TCRdb retains in-frame clones only, with some absent. The sample records 140,000 or so clones, around 75% being singletons. The sample was PBMCs. The receptors derive from a woman aged 35 to 49 in good health and CMV-seronegative.

The CDR3 loop reads CASSVLGGGLDEQYF. The DNA of the CDR3 is TGTGCCAGCAGCGTCCTAGGGGGGGGGCTGGACGAGCAGTACTTC. V usage is TRBV9 and J usage is TRBJ2-7; a possible D gene is TRBD2 (7 bases). V lost 2 bases, J lost 5 bases, and 17 bases lay in between. The CDR3 is 15 residues long. Looked up from germline, CDR1 is SGDLS and CDR2 is YYNGEE.

This chain connects TRBV13 to TRBJ2-1; D gene ambiguous. There are 14 residues in the CDR3. The germline V and J ends were trimmed by 1 base and 7 bases, with 11 bases remaining between them. CDR1 is PRHDT, CDR2 FYEKMQ, per germline (reference sequence). The CDR3, as DNA: TGTGCCAGCAGCTTAGCCGGGTTGCCAAATGAGCAGTTCTTC. This encodes CASSLAGLPNEQFF.

The rearrangement links TRBV19 to TRBJ2-1, with D hard to call. Trimming removed 0 bases from V and 0 bases from J, with 6 bases in between. CDR3 length: 15 residues. In germline, CDR1 is LNHDA, CDR2 SQIVND (reference sequence). The CDR3 loop reads CASSIEAGSYNEQFF. In DNA form, the CDR3 reads TGTGCCAGTAGTATAGAAGCCGGCTCCTACAATGAGCAGTTCTTC. The variable domain in full, with the rest retrieved from reference TRBV19 and TRBJ2-1, is DGGITQSPKYLFRKEGQNVTLSCEQNLNHDAMYWYRQDPGQGLRLIYYSQIVNDFQKGDIAEGYSVSREKKESFPLTVTSAQKNPTAFYLCASSIEAGSYNEQFFGPGTRLTVL.

The CDR3 DNA sequence: TGTGCCAGTACCGACAGGAACTATGGCTACACCTTC. Its protein is CASTDRNYGYTF. The chain joins TRBV19 to TRBJ1-2, with D perhaps matching TRBD1 (6 bases). V was clipped by 7 bases and J by 2 bases, with 8 bases between them. Germline lookup yields CDR1 LNHDA and CDR2 SQIVND (reference sequence). CDR3 length: 12 residues.

V is TRBV11-2 and J is TRBJ2-3; 14 nucleotides align to TRBD2. This CDR3 has 16 residues. Per the germline V gene, CDR1 is SGHAT and CDR2 is FQNNGV. With V trimmed by 4 bases and J by 6 bases, 6 bases remained unmatched. Here the CDR3 DNA reads TGTGCCAGCAGCTGGGGACTAGCGGGAGATACTGATACGCAGTATTTT. Protein: CASSWGLAGDTDTQYF.

The V call is TRBV6-6, the J call TRBJ1-5; the D gene is possibly TRBD1 (5 bases). The CDR3 is 13 amino acids. Germline V CDR1 and CDR2: MNHNY, SVGAGI (reference sequence). With 5 bases removed from V and 7 bases from J, the gap between germline ends came to 12 bases. The CDR3 DNA follows: TGTGCCAGCAGTCCGGCTAGGGGCCAGCCCCAGCATTTT. It specifies CASSPARGQPQHF.

The chain couples TRBV5-1 to TRBJ1-4, with TRBD1 as a possible D gene (6 bases). Germline V gene data show CDR1 as SGHRS and CDR2 as YFSETQ. The CDR3 is 17 amino acids. Trimming removed 0 bases from V and 5 bases from J, with 17 bases in between. The CDR3, as DNA: TGCGCCAGCAGCTTGGAGGGGGTTGGGCGAGGAAATGAAAAACTGTTTTTT. Its translation is CASSLEGVGRGNEKLFF.

The genes are TRBV27 and TRBJ2-1; no reliable D call. Trimming stripped 7 bases from V and 5 bases from J, with 15 bases between. This CDR3 comprises 14 residues. Looked up from germline, CDR1 is MNHEY and CDR2 is SMNVEV (reference sequence). This CDR3 reads CASTSGFWDNEQFF. In DNA, the CDR3 is TGTGCCAGCACCTCAGGATTTTGGGACAATGAGCAGTTCTTC.

The gene calls are TRBV27 and TRBJ2-7; possible D gene TRBD1, 6 bases. The CDR3 runs to 15 residues. Germline V gene lookup returns CDR1 MNHEY and CDR2 SMNVEV (reference sequence). V lost 3 bases and J 2 bases, leaving 14 bases between the germline ends. The CDR3 DNA sequence: TGTGCCAGCAGTTTTCGTGGGGGCCTGACCTACGAGCAGTACTTC. Translated: CASSFRGGLTYEQYF.

The sample holds a few counts of this clone. The chain combines TRBV6-5 with TRBJ1-5; maybe TRBD1 (5 bases). V lost 8 bases and J lost 1, with 6 bases in between. This CDR3 has 12 residues. Germline values: CDR1 MNHEY, CDR2 SVGAGI. This chain's CDR3 is CASGGSNQPQHF. Here the CDR3 DNA reads TGTGCCAGCGGGGGGAGCAATCAGCCCCAGCATTTT.

V gene TRBV29-1 combines with J gene TRBJ2-1; 7 bases match TRBD1. This CDR3 has 14 residues. V dropped 7 bases and J dropped 0; count of bases not matched to a gene: 6. The germline V gene encodes CDR1 SQVTM and CDR2 ANQGSEA. For the CDR3, the DNA is TGCAGCGCCAAGGACAGGAGCTCCTACAATGAGCAGTTCTTC. The encoded protein is CSAKDRSSYNEQFF.

The rearrangement joins TRBV19 to TRBJ1-2; 7 nucleotides agree with TRBD1. This CDR3 contains 14 residues. The junction had 8 bases not matched to a gene; V was cut back by 3 bases and J by 7 bases. The germline gives CDR1 LNHDA, CDR2 SQIVND (reference sequence). The CDR3 region has the DNA TGTGCCAGTAGTATCACAGGGGAACTACGTGGCTACACCTTC. It translates to CASSITGELRGYTF. Filled out from reference TRBV19 and TRBJ1-2, the complete variable domain reads DGGITQSPKYLFRKEGQNVTLSCEQNLNHDAMYWYRQDPGQGLRLIYYSQIVNDFQKGDIAEGYSVSREKKESFPLTVTSAQKNPTAFYLCASSITGELRGYTFGSGTRLTVV.

This sequence joins TRBV6-5 and TRBJ1-2; tentative D call: TRBD1 (6 bases). The CDR3 extends over 16 amino acids. Germline CDR1 is MNHEY and CDR2 is SVGAGI. Trimming took 2 bases from V and 3 from J, leaving 16 bases between them. The CDR3 sequence is CASSYDPQGRYYGYTF. The CDR3 DNA reads TGTGCCAGCAGTTACGACCCACAGGGACGATACTATGGCTACACCTTC.

V gene TRBV18 combines with J gene TRBJ2-5; 10 nucleotides agree with TRBD2. Germline loops: CDR1 KGHSH, CDR2 LQKENI. The junction had 8 bases not matched to a gene; V was cut back by 0 bases and J by 1 base. This CDR3 comprises 18 residues. Here the CDR3 DNA reads TGTGCCAGCTCACCACCAAACCAGCGGGGGGGGTCCCAAGAGACCCAGTACTTC. This gives the protein CASSPPNQRGGSQETQYF.

The chain combines TRBV28 with TRBJ1-2; 7 positions match TRBD1. This CDR3 is built from 15 residues. The germline V gene has CDR1 MDHEN and CDR2 SYDVKM. Trimming at V came to 4 bases and at J to 3 bases, leaving 8 bases not matched to a gene. CDR3 sequence reads: CASSSAHRGDYGYTF. The CDR3 nucleotides are TGTGCCAGCAGTTCGGCCCACAGGGGAGACTATGGCTACACCTTC.

This clone was observed a handful of times. This chain connects TRBV6-5 to TRBJ2-7; 10 bases line up with TRBD2. The CDR3 consists of 15 residues. Germline CDR1 reads MNHEY; CDR2 reads SVGAGI. With 6 bases clipped from V and 4 bases from J, the junction kept 9 bases outside the gene matches. Here the CDR3 reads CASRITLTSGYEQYF. The CDR3 DNA sequence: TGTGCCAGCAGGATCACTTTGACTAGCGGGTACGAGCAGTACTTC.

The chain recombines TRBV6-5 with TRBJ2-2; 7 positions agree with TRBD2. Germline V gives CDR1 MNHEY, CDR2 SVGAGI. There are 15 residues in the CDR3. V trimming: 8 bases; J trimming: 5 bases; junction bases outside the gene matches: 11. The CDR3: CASSPGRVKTGELFF. CDR3 sequence (DNA): TGTGCCAGCTCCCCGGGGAGGGTTAAGACCGGGGAGCTGTTTTTT.

This clone was picked up one time. J is TRBJ2-5 and V is TRBV5-6; D gene uncertain. Germline V gene lookup returns CDR1 SGHDT and CDR2 YYEEEE. Trimming took off 0 bases at V and 2 bases at J, with 11 bases between the two ends. The CDR3 consists of 15 residues. The CDR3 sequence is CASSLETDIQETQYF. The DNA of the CDR3 is TGTGCCAGCAGCTTGGAGACCGACATACAAGAGACCCAGTACTTC.

The chain uses TRBV2 and TRBJ1-3, with 7 bases fitting TRBD1. The CDR3 is made up of 14 amino acids. Unmatched junction bases numbered 9, after V lost 9 bases and J lost 4 bases. Germline lookup yields CDR1 SNHLY and CDR2 FYNNEI. The CDR3 region has the DNA TGTGCCAGTATACAGACAGGGAGGGGAAACACCATATATTTT. Protein product: CASIQTGRGNTIYF.

CDR3 DNA: TGCAGCGTTGTAGGTCAGAGGCCTGGAAACACCATATATTTT. Protein: CSVVGQRPGNTIYF. The chain combines TRBV29-1 with TRBJ1-3; no firm D call. Germline-derived CDR1 and CDR2 are SQVTM and ANQGSEA. The CDR3 has 14 residues. Trimming pared 4 bases from V and 2 bases from J, leaving 12 bases between. Supplemented by reference TRBV29-1 and TRBJ1-3, the full variable domain reads SAVISQKPSRDICQRGTSLTIQCQVDSQVTMMFWYRQQPGQSLTLIATANQGSEATYESGFVIDKFPISRPNLTFSTLTVSNMSPEDSSIYLCSVVGQRPGNTIYFGEGSWLTVV.

The chain uses TRBV30 and TRBJ2-4; 9 bases are shared with TRBD1. Germline V gene data show CDR1 as GTSNPN and CDR2 as SVGIG (reference sequence). The CDR3 is 13 amino acids. The J segment lost 7 bases and the V segment lost 3 bases, leaving 4 bases of the junction unmatched. CDR3 in DNA: TGTGCCTGGAGCAGGGACAGGGTGAACATTCAGTACTTC. Amino acids: CAWSRDRVNIQYF.

The rearrangement uses TRBV10-2 and TRBJ1-2; D is undetermined. The germline V gene has CDR1 WSHSY and CDR2 SAAADI. The ends were cut back, 3 bases at V and 3 bases at J, with 8 bases in the middle. The CDR3 totals 13 residues. As DNA, the CDR3 is TGCGCCAGCAGTGAACAGATGCACTATGGCTACACCTTC. It specifies CASSEQMHYGYTF.

This clone has only a few counts. The chain employs TRBV6-1 and TRBJ1-6, with a weak D call TRBD1 (5 bases). This CDR3 is 15 amino acids long. V lost 11 bases and J 3 bases, leaving 17 bases between the germline ends. Germline-derived CDR1 and CDR2 are MNHNS and SASEGT. The CDR3 here is CAATTGQGYNSPLHF. CDR3 nucleotide sequence: TGTGCCGCCACAACAGGTCAAGGCTATAATTCACCCCTCCACTTT.

The J gene is TRBJ1-5, the V gene TRBV10-3, with 9 nucleotides matching TRBD1. The germline gives CDR1 ENHRY, CDR2 SYGVKD. The J segment lost 6 bases and the V segment lost 6 bases, leaving 3 bases of the junction unmatched. The CDR3 loop spans 13 amino acids. CDR3 in amino acids: CAISGTGSQPQHF. The DNA for the CDR3 is TGTGCCATCAGCGGGACAGGGAGTCAGCCCCAGCATTTT.

V gene TRBV28 combines with J gene TRBJ2-6, with 8 bases identical to TRBD2. The CDR3 has 17 amino acids. V was pared by 7 bases and J by 0 bases, with 8 bases of the junction left unmatched. Germline CDR1 and CDR2: MDHEN and SYDVKM. The CDR3 loop is CASTSGGLPSGANVLTF. CDR3 DNA sequence: TGTGCCAGCACCTCGGGGGGGCTCCCCTCTGGGGCCAACGTCCTGACTTTC. The variable domain in full, completed from reference TRBV28 and TRBJ2-6, reads DVKVTQSSRYLVKRTGEKVFLECVQDMDHENMFWYRQDPGLGLRLIYFSYDVKMKEKGDIPEGYSVSREKKERFSLILESASTNQTSMYLCASTSGGLPSGANVLTFGAGSRLTVL.

This clone came up once. The chain is built from TRBV25-1 and TRBJ2-1; TRBD1 might be the D (6 bases). The CDR3 consists of 17 residues. V was trimmed by 2 bases and J by 5 bases, leaving 19 bases between them. Germline V gives CDR1 MGHDK, CDR2 SYGVNS. The CDR3 here is CASSEPPGRGMDNEQFF. Written as DNA, the CDR3 is TGTGCCAGCAGTGAACCCCCCGGCAGGGGAATGGACAATGAGCAGTTCTTC.

The genes are TRBV19 and TRBJ2-2; 9 bases agree with TRBD1. V was pared by 8 bases and J by 4 bases, with 5 bases of the junction left unmatched. Per germline, CDR1 LNHDA and CDR2 SQIVND (reference sequence). This CDR3 comprises 14 residues. CDR3 sequence: CASQTTGGTGELFF. CDR3 nucleotides: TGTGCCAGTCAAACGACAGGGGGCACCGGGGAGCTGTTTTTT.

The rearrangement joins TRBV7-8 to TRBJ1-1; 7 nucleotides match TRBD1. CDR1 is SGHVS and CDR2 is FQNEAQ in the germline V gene. CDR3 length: 14 amino acids. J lost 1 base, V lost 3 bases, and 2 bases had no gene match. In DNA, the CDR3 is TGTGCCAGCAGCTTTGGACAGGCGAACACTGAAGCTTTCTTT. This encodes CASSFGQANTEAFF.

The table lists this clone with a count of one. The chain links TRBV10-1 to TRBJ2-3; 7 nucleotides agree with TRBD2. The V and J ends lost 3 bases and 1 base, in that order; junction bases with no gene match: 7. CDR1 WNHNN and CDR2 SYGVQD come from the germline V gene (reference sequence). This CDR3 contains 16 residues. This chain's CDR3 is CASSDFGGSGTDTQYF. CDR3 sequence (DNA): TGCGCCAGCAGTGACTTCGGGGGGTCTGGCACAGATACGCAGTATTTT.

V usage is TRBV6-5 and J usage is TRBJ1-3; D not certain. The germline V gene has CDR1 MNHEY and CDR2 SVGAGI. The CDR3 contains 13 residues. Deletions cut 7 bases from V and 4 bases from J, with 11 bases between. This CDR3 is CASTPFPGNTIYF. The CDR3 DNA sequence: TGTGCCAGCACTCCTTTCCCCGGAAACACCATATATTTT.

The chain is built from TRBV12-5 and TRBJ2-1; TRBD2 aligns across 7 bases. Germline V gene sequence: CDR1 LGHNT, CDR2 FRNRAP. The length of the CDR3 is 15 residues. V dropped 1 base and J dropped 7; count of bases not matched to a gene: 7. In nucleotides, the CDR3 is TGTGCTAGTGGTTTGGGGGACTATCTGGGGAATGAGCAGTTCTTC. Amino acids: CASGLGDYLGNEQFF.

The chain uses TRBV5-1 and TRBJ2-3; tentative D call: TRBD1 (5 bases). This CDR3 has 16 amino acids. The ends were cut back, 0 bases at V and 1 base at J, with 12 bases in the middle. Germline V gives CDR1 SGHRS, CDR2 YFSETQ. The DNA of the CDR3 is TGCGCCAGCAGCTTGGTGATGTTACAGGGCACAGATACGCAGTATTTT. Protein sequence: CASSLVMLQGTDTQYF.